The 19 T cell receptor beta chains below come from one sample, sequenced in a study of identifying expanded T cells in peripheral blood. Using immunoSEQ multiplex PCR, the repertoire was profiled, and TCRdb retains in-frame clones only, with some absent. Among fewer than 60,000 clones listed, roughly 80% were seen once. Specimen: blood. These receptor sequences come from a person aged 18 to 70 in good health.

This sequence joins TRBV19 and TRBJ2-1, with 8 bases lining up with TRBD2. Trimming removed 3 bases from V and 5 bases from J; junction bases left unmatched: 15. Germline V gene lookup returns CDR1 LNHDA and CDR2 SQIVND (reference sequence). CDR3 length equals 18 residues. Here the CDR3 reads CASSMDPPGGRMNNEQFF. CDR3 sequence (DNA): TGTGCCAGTAGTATGGACCCCCCGGGGGGGAGAATGAACAATGAGCAGTTCTTC. Supplemented by reference TRBV19 and TRBJ2-1, the full variable domain reads DGGITQSPKYLFRKEGQNVTLSCEQNLNHDAMYWYRQDPGQGLRLIYYSQIVNDFQKGDIAEGYSVSREKKESFPLTVTSAQKNPTAFYLCASSMDPPGGRMNNEQFFGPGTRLTVL.

The rearrangement links TRBV6-1 to TRBJ2-3, with TRBD1 matching over 12 bases. The germline V gene encodes CDR1 MNHNS and CDR2 SASEGT. J lost 7 bases, V lost 2 bases, and 4 bases had no gene match. CDR3 length equals 15 residues. The CDR3 sequence is CASSEPGQGANTQYF. CDR3 nucleotide sequence: TGTGCCAGCAGTGAACCGGGACAGGGGGCAAATACGCAGTATTTT.

The sample holds one count of this clone. The gene calls are TRBV9 and TRBJ2-5; 9 bases are a match to TRBD1. The CDR3 is 16 residues long. Per the germline V gene, CDR1 is SGDLS and CDR2 is YYNGEE. V was pared by 5 bases and J by 2 bases, with 10 bases of the junction left unmatched. This CDR3 is CASRGRTGASQETQYF. The CDR3 DNA reads as TGTGCCAGCAGGGGGCGGACAGGGGCGTCTCAAGAGACCCAGTACTTC.

The chain uses TRBV23-1 and TRBJ2-7, with D perhaps matching TRBD2 (5 bases). TRBV23-1 counts as an open reading frame of uncertain function. Deletions cut 1 base from V and 4 bases from J, with 26 bases between. This CDR3 has 19 residues. The CDR3 sequence: CASSQFSLLEPREWYEQYF. The DNA of the CDR3 is TGCGCCAGCAGTCAATTTTCCCTTTTGGAGCCAAGGGAGTGGTACGAGCAGTACTTC.

The rearrangement links TRBV7-8 to TRBJ2-5; 8 bases line up with TRBD2. Trimming cost V 4 bases and J 1 base; bases outside gene matches: 5. This CDR3 is 15 amino acids long. Germline values: CDR1 SGHVS, CDR2 FQNEAQ. This CDR3 is CASSSLAGSQETQYF. CDR3 coding DNA: TGTGCCAGCAGCTCCCTAGCGGGCTCCCAAGAGACCCAGTACTTC.

V and J are TRBV4-2 and TRBJ1-3, with D uncertain. This CDR3 is 16 amino acids long. Trimming pared 1 base from V and 0 bases from J, leaving 10 bases between. Germline V CDR1 and CDR2: LGHNA, YNFKEQ. In DNA, the CDR3 is TGTGCCAGCAGCCAAGTATCGGGAGACTCTGGAAACACCATATATTTT. It encodes CASSQVSGDSGNTIYF.

The chain recombines TRBV6-1 with TRBJ2-2; 10 bases are shared with TRBD2. V lost 4 bases and J lost 3; bases outside the gene matches: 11. CDR3 length: 18 amino acids. Germline CDR1 MNHNS, CDR2 SASEGT. The CDR3 region has the DNA TGTGCCAGCAGTGGGGGTCCCAGGACTAGCGGATACACCGGGGAGCTGTTTTTT. As protein: CASSGGPRTSGYTGELFF.

The J gene is TRBJ2-1, the V gene TRBV6-1; D not certain. Germline V gene sequence: CDR1 MNHNS, CDR2 SASEGT. The CDR3 runs 11 residues. The V and J ends lost 2 bases and 12 bases respectively, with 8 bases between them. The CDR3, as DNA: TGTGCCAGCAGTGAAACCCCAACGCAGTTCTTC. Its protein is CASSETPTQFF.

The chain uses TRBV7-9 and TRBJ2-1; TRBD1 or TRBD2 may be the D gene (5 bases each). This CDR3 spans 16 amino acids. V lost 1 base and J lost 3, with 13 bases in between. Germline V CDR1 and CDR2: SEHNR, FQNEAQ (reference sequence). The CDR3 DNA follows: TGTGCCAGCAGCTTAGTAGGTGAGGGGATCTACAATGAGCAGTTCTTC. It translates to CASSLVGEGIYNEQFF.

The chain employs TRBV9 and TRBJ1-3, with a weak D call TRBD1 (5 bases). V lost 0 bases and J 1 base, leaving 11 bases between the germline ends. The germline V gene encodes CDR1 SGDLS and CDR2 YYNGEE. The CDR3 consists of 16 residues. In DNA, the CDR3 is TGTGCCAGCAGCGTAGACCGCAGGGCTTCTGGAAACACCATATATTTT. It specifies CASSVDRRASGNTIYF.

The CDR3 spells CASSSPADTQYF. Here the CDR3 DNA reads TGTGCCAGCAGCTCGCCCGCCGATACGCAGTATTTT. The chain employs TRBV7-9 and TRBJ2-3; D is uncertain. V was pared by 4 bases and J by 6 bases, with 8 bases between. The length of the CDR3 is 12 residues. Looked up from germline, CDR1 is SEHNR and CDR2 is FQNEAQ (reference sequence).

The chain has TRBV5-4 and TRBJ1-6, with 9 bases lining up with TRBD1. There are 16 residues in the CDR3. CDR1 and CDR2 (germline): SGHNT, YYREEE (reference sequence). With V trimmed by 1 base and J by 5 bases, 4 bases remained unmatched. In DNA form, the CDR3 reads TGTGCCAGCAGCTTGAAGGACAGGGGAAATAATTCACCCCTCCACTTT. As protein: CASSLKDRGNNSPLHF.

This clone was detected only once. J is TRBJ1-3 and V is TRBV28; 8 bases map to TRBD1. The CDR3 sequence is 15 residues long. Germline V gene lookup returns CDR1 MDHEN and CDR2 SYDVKM. Trimming took 5 bases from V and 3 from J; bases not matched to a gene: 6. The CDR3 reads CASSPGGADGNTIYF. The CDR3 DNA sequence: TGTGCCAGCAGTCCAGGGGGCGCGGATGGAAACACCATATATTTT.

This clone came up a few times. This chain uses TRBV2 with TRBJ1-2, with a weak D call TRBD1 (6 bases). Germline values: CDR1 SNHLY, CDR2 FYNNEI. The CDR3 is 13 amino acids. Trimming took 6 bases from V and 9 from J, leaving 17 bases between them. DNA for the CDR3: TGTGCCAGCAGGATACAGGGTAAAGTTAGCTACACCTTC. Protein: CASRIQGKVSYTF.

The chain employs TRBV27 and TRBJ2-1; 14 positions agree with TRBD2. After removal of 2 bases from V and 4 bases from J, the junction contained 16 bases not matched to a gene. CDR1 and CDR2 (germline): MNHEY, SMNVEV (reference sequence). This CDR3 has 21 amino acids. CDR3 nucleotides: TGTGCCAGCAGTTTAATTAACAGGGGCGCCGGACTAGCGGGAGGTTACAATGAGCAGTTCTTC. It yields the protein CASSLINRGAGLAGGYNEQFF.

V and J are TRBV5-1 and TRBJ2-3; D is ambiguous. Per germline, CDR1 SGHRS and CDR2 YFSETQ. Trimming took off 2 bases at V and 0 bases at J, with 13 bases between the two ends. The CDR3 contains 16 residues. CDR3 amino acids: CASSFPSLSSTDTQYF. Here the CDR3 DNA reads TGCGCCAGCAGCTTTCCCAGTTTGAGCAGCACAGATACGCAGTATTTT.

The chain links TRBV9 to TRBJ2-6; 10 bases agree with TRBD1. Per the germline V gene, CDR1 is SGDLS and CDR2 is YYNGEE. CDR3 size: 18 residues. The V gene end was trimmed by 0 bases and the J gene end by 0 bases; junction bases not matched to a gene: 3. The CDR3 protein is CASSVARDRGSGANVLTF. In DNA, the CDR3 is TGTGCCAGCAGCGTAGCAAGGGACAGGGGCTCTGGGGCCAACGTCCTGACTTTC.

The genes are TRBV5-4 and TRBJ2-7; D perhaps matches TRBD1 (6 bases). Germline lookup yields CDR1 SGHNT and CDR2 YYREEE (reference sequence). This CDR3 region has 14 residues. Trimming shortened V by 5 bases and J by 0 bases, and 12 bases separated the two germline ends. The CDR3 DNA follows: TGTGCCAGCAGTTCCAAGGACAGCTCCTACGAGCAGTACGTC. The encoded protein is CASSSKDSSYEQYV.

The chain joins TRBV28 to TRBJ2-3; 7 nucleotides agree with TRBD2. CDR3 length: 15 amino acids. V shed 5 bases, J shed 1 base, and the junction held 6 bases outside the gene matches. Germline V gives CDR1 MDHEN, CDR2 SYDVKM. The chain's CDR3 is CASSQTSSGTDTQYF. CDR3 sequence (DNA): TGTGCCAGCAGTCAGACTAGCTCGGGCACAGATACGCAGTATTTT. The variable domain in full, completed from reference TRBV28 and TRBJ2-3, reads DVKVTQSSRYLVKRTGEKVFLECVQDMDHENMFWYRQDPGLGLRLIYFSYDVKMKEKGDIPEGYSVSREKKERFSLILESASTNQTSMYLCASSQTSSGTDTQYFGPGTRLTVL.